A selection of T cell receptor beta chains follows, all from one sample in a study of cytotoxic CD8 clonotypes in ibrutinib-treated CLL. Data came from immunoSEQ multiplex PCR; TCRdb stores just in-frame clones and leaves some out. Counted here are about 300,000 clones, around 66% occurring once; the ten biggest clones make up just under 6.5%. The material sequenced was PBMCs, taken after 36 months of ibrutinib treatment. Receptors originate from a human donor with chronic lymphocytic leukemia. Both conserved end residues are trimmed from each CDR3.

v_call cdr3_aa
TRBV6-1 ASRDGELF
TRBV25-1 ASSERDRPYEQY
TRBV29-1 SVGGLRDWETQY
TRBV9 ASSVLVGTDTQY
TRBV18 ASSALQALNTEAF
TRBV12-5 ASGLVRLSSTDTQY
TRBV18 ASSLGTGGTSNGYT
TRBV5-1 ASSFLTGEQETQY
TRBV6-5 ASRPTRNPTNEAF
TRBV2 ASRGTGSWDEQY
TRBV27 ASSLGRSNTEAF
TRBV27 ASSRLGQAPYGYT
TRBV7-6 ASSLARVKNIQY
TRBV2 ASSVHPSTEAF
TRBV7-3 ASSCGQVGDQPQH
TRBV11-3 ASSFGRVNTEAF
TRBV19 ASSIGEGRSAF
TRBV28 ASSWGLLYEQY
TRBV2 ASSERGPKGNEQF
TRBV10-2 ASSDRTGKPQH
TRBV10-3 AISEPIALAKNIQY
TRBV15 ATSRDASAGLGTQY
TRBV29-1 SVGGPNYGYT
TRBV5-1 ASSLGHWQGEEETQY
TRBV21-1 ASPPRTGGGERYEQY
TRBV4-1 ASSQYWSNQPQH
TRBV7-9 ASSTTGVPPETQY
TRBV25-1 ASSLSGGSSIGGYT
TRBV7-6 ASSLTDREYEQY
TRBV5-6 ASRLRLLGSSYEQY
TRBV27 ASSSLGERTYEQY
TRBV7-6 ASSSGQGALEQF
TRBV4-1 ASSQALVQETQY
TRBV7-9 ASSSVIPPYEQY
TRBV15 ATLGTSGRTYNEQF
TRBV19 ASSMRGNYEQY
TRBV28 ASSLSDRSRQVDEQF
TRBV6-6 ASRGGDEQY
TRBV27 ASSLSPGTSGSQEQY
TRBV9 ASSAGGRSADTQY
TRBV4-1 ASSLRLPGPSGVEQY
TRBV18 ASSPRTSGYYNEQF
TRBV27 ASSLLGQEANQETQY
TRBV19 ASSIARVARLATKGAGELF
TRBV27 ASSPNLRAHYEQY
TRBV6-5 ASSYGRRYEQY
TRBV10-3 AISHRDSQETQY
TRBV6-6 ASSYSSRDNTDTQY
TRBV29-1 SVVRGTTDTQY
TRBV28 ASSPYGFLREQY
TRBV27 ASSYSWGVEDTQY
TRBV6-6 ASSYLSGRVNEQF
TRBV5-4 ASSPRAQRPGLNEQF
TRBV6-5 ASSSSTGPDEQF
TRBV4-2 ASSQLAGGLDTGELF
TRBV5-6 ASSFVGGGRETQY
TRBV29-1 SVKDRANEQF